The 3 T cell receptor beta chains given below trace back to one sample, sequenced in a study of T cell responses to AZD1222 COVID-19 vaccine. Profiled with immunoSEQ multiplex PCR; TCRdb holds only in-frame clones, not every one. The table lists 80,000 to 95,000 clones, 90% of them singletons. The source was peripheral blood, collected 28 days after the second AZD1222 dose. The origin of the receptors is an adult who received the AZD1222 COVID-19 vaccine.

This chain joins TRBV28 and TRBJ1-4, with D perhaps matching TRBD1 (5 bases). The CDR3 has 15 amino acids. V was pared by 5 bases and J by 0 bases, with 10 bases between. Germline V gene data show CDR1 as MDHEN and CDR2 as SYDVKM. DNA of the CDR3: TGTGCCAGCAGTCCCGACAGAGCAACTAATGAAAAACTGTTTTTT. Translation: CASSPDRATNEKLFF.

In nucleotides, the CDR3 is TGTGCCAGTAGTACCCAGACATCCGTCGGGACCCAGTACTTC. This encodes CASSTQTSVGTQYF. This chain connects TRBV19 to TRBJ2-5; D is uncertain. V was cut by 4 bases and J by 7 bases, with 16 bases left in between. The CDR3 runs to 14 residues. Germline values: CDR1 LNHDA, CDR2 SQIVND (reference sequence).

This clone has only a few counts. V and J are TRBV7-8 and TRBJ1-2; weak D call: TRBD1 (6 bases). Germline V gives CDR1 SGHVS, CDR2 FQNEAQ. This CDR3 has 15 amino acids. Trimming took off 0 bases at V and 4 bases at J, with 12 bases between the two ends. This CDR3 is CASSLALDSVYGYTF. The CDR3 DNA reads as TGTGCCAGCAGCTTAGCCCTGGACAGCGTCTATGGCTACACCTTC.